The T cell receptor (beta chain) under discussion was sequenced for a study of shared clonotypes between healthy human individuals. Study summary: Plates per donor: three CD4 naive, three CD4 memory, two CD8 naive, one CD8 memory.

The CDR3 sequence is 16 residues long. V dropped 1 base and J dropped 1 base, with 13 bases sitting between them. The V gene's germline CDR1 is MDHEN and CDR2 SYDVKM. CD45RO negativity and positive selection for CCR7 defined naive CD8 cells, a population that excluded terminally differentiated effector memory CD45RA+ cells. None of the donors, who were healthy HIV-negative adults, had recently had acute infections or vaccinations. With respect to this clone: Its antigen remains unknown.

General study points: Naive CD4 clonotypes overlapped across several donors at about 5%.

Deep was the level used in running the assay. The data were produced by immunoSEQ multiplex PCR, yet TCRdb's version contains in-frame clones alone and is incomplete. The sample consists of millions of clones, about 95% of them appearing once. The chain employs TRBV28 and TRBJ1-1; unclear D gene. This clonotype was sampled from a young man in good health. Sample: naive CD8+ T cells sorted from blood. CDR3 region: CASSLYGEAPNTEAFF. CDR3 nucleotide sequence: TGTGCCAGCAGTTTATATGGGGAGGCCCCGAACACTGAAGCTTTCTTT.